This T cell receptor beta chain was profiled in a study of blood T cell repertoires in COVID-19 (dated by TCRdb to the early 2020s). For context, the study as a whole: Samples covering the acute and convalescent phases of COVID-19 were provided by collaborators in the United States, Italy and Spain. The sample metadata nearly always contained a de-identified subject ID, COVID-19 status, age in years and sex. Deeply sampled blood TCRbeta repertoires from subjects exposed to, actively infected with, or recovered from COVID-19 were included in the dataset. The samples were drawn from two sources: the first 160 participants of the ongoing ImmuneRACE study, and over 950 subjects contributed by 6 global collaborators. Where HLA class I and class II types were available, the types were taken from metadata supplied by the sample provider, not from assay-based typing. The repertoires were released in a freely available public database meant as a resource for research on the immune response to SARS-CoV-2. The material from the prospective study consisted of cDNA or gDNA derived from T cells, B-cell-depleted T cells, or PBMCs. The paper's findings and limits, for the study overall: The amount of clinical and demographic metadata varied by source and participant and was provided uncurated.

Via the germline V gene, CDR1 is SGHVS and CDR2 FQNEAQ. A distance of 24 bases separates the germline ends of V and J, which lose 3 bases and 0 bases respectively. CDR3 length: 21 amino acids, cysteine to phenylalanine. Only the CDR3 part of the read is kept: 63 bases, read in frame from the first base. The immunoSEQ Assay, a bias-controlled multiplex PCR, was used to amplify TCRbeta CDR3 regions from genomic DNA. Turning to the authors' computational methods: Nucleated cell counts per sample were estimated from amplification of reference gene primers within the assay. To quantify the absolute abundance of each unique TCRbeta CDR3 rearrangement, sequence reads were collapsed and filtered. For each sample, productive Simpson clonality was calculated as the square root of Simpson's diversity index over productive rearrangements. Sourced from immuneACCESS, this table was stored by TCRdb with only in-frame sequences that have V and J called. A share of the clones is absent; for the studies checked, an unresolved V gene accounts for under half, and the remainder has no known explanation. The D gene and trimming were derived from the DNA, and the V and J assignments and clone size from that table. The sample table contains just over 35,000 clones; only one count was recorded for 88% of them. The ten largest account for approximately 2.4% of the sample.

A word on this clone: Its antigen specificity is not known. No base qualities exist here, and no much larger clone lies one base off it.

The collaborating institutions used their own protocols to collect whole blood in K2EDTA tubes. For TCRbeta analysis, collaborators shipped samples as frozen whole blood, isolated PBMCs, or DNA extracted from either of those sample types. This chain joins TRBV7-8 to TRBJ2-6; a weak D assignment points to TRBD2 (7 bases agree). Material for sequencing was peripheral blood. This sequence originates from a human donor in a cohort sampled during active COVID-19. The nucleotide sequence is TGTGCCAGCAGCTTCGGGGGGCCTCTGCACCTTCGGAGCTCTGGGGCCAACGTCCTGACTTTC. It specifies CASSFGGPLHLRSSGANVLTF. Where the CDR3 stops, the reference TRBV7-8 and TRBJ2-6 genes take over; the full variable domain is GAGVSQSPRYKVAKRGQDVALRCDPISGHVSLFWYQQALGQGPEFLTYFQNEAQLDKSGLPSDRFFAERPEGSVSTLKIQRTQQEDSAVYLCASSFGGPLHLRSSGANVLTFGAGSRLTVL.